The TCR beta chain under discussion was sequenced for a study of technical replicates of blood from several donors. The method was immunoSEQ multiplex PCR; TCRdb's version includes in-frame clones alone and lacks a portion of them. This sample has approximately 81,000 clones, with 96% found just once. The TCR originated in a human donor in good health. The sequenced sample was T cells isolated from PBMCs.

CDR3 nucleotides: TGTGCCAGCAGTTCCCCGGGAGCGGGAGACGGCGAGCAGTACTTC. Translating it yields CASSSPGAGDGEQYF. The chain carries TRBV28 and TRBJ2-7; 8 bases fit TRBD2. Germline V gene sequence: CDR1 MDHEN, CDR2 SYDVKM. CDR3 length equals 15 residues. The trim removed 4 bases at V and 6 bases at J, leaving 11 bases unmatched.